This TCR beta chain was recorded in a study of technical replicates of blood from a handful of donors. V was pared by 6 bases and J by 5 bases, with 9 bases of the junction left unmatched. Germline loops: CDR1 KGHSH, CDR2 LQKENI. CDR3 length equals 14 residues. The table came from immunoSEQ multiplex PCR; TCRdb's copy has only in-frame clones and leaves some out. The sample includes 14,000 or so clones, over 80% seen only once; the top ten take around 12%. This sequence joins TRBV18 and TRBJ2-7; 8 bases are shared with TRBD2. This TCR came from a human donor in good health. The sample consisted of PBMCs. CDR3 nucleotides: TGTGCCAGCTCCGAGGGGCTAGCGGGTGACGAGCAGTACTTC. This encodes CASSEGLAGDEQYF.